The clone carrying this TCR beta chain was observed at least ten times. Its specificity is not known. V lost 2 bases and J lost 5; bases outside the gene matches: 5. Germline-derived CDR1 and CDR2 are GTSNPN and SVGIG (reference sequence). The length of the CDR3 is 14 residues. Amplification targeted TCR beta CDR3 regions from RNA transcripts. A first-round RT-PCR of the TCR CDR3 used the HTBI primer set. One entry per CDR3 protein results from TCRdb running MiXCR on the multiplex PCR reads. The sample records some 760,000 distinct CDR3 sequences, 12% to 15% being singletons. This sample was included in a study of T cells in Graves' hyperthyroidism and ophthalmopathy. Study details: Peripheral blood was acquired at first diagnosis, ahead of any therapy whatsoever. Findings and caveats of the study: In simple terms, a model built on 13 V-J features told ophthalmopathy apart from stable hyperthyroidism.

The chain is built from TRBV30 and TRBJ2-2; 7 bases align to TRBD2. The sample was blood. The receptor's source is a woman younger than 30 with Graves' hyperthyroidism. The CDR3 here is CAWSIGLETGELFF. CDR3 bases: TGTGCCTGGAGTATTGGACTAGAGACCGGGGAGCTGTTTTTT.